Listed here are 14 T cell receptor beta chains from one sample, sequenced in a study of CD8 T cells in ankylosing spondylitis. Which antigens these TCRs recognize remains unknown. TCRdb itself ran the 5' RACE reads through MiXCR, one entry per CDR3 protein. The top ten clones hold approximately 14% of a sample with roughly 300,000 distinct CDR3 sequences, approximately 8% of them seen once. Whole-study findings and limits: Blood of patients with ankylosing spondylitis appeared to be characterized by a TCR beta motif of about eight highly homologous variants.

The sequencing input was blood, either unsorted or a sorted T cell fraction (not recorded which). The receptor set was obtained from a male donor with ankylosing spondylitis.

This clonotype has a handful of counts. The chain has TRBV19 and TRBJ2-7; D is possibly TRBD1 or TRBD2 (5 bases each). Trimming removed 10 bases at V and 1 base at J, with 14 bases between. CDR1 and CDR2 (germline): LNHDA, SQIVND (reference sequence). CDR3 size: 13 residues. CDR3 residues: CATRVGESYEQYF. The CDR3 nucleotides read TGTGCCACCCGGGTAGGGGAGTCCTACGAGCAGTACTTC.

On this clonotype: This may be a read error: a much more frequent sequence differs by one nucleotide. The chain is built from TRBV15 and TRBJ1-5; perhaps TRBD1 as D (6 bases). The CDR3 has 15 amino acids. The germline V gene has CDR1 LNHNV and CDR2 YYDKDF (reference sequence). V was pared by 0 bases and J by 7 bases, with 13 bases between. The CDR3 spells CATSRDKGERQPQHF. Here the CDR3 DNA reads TGTGCCACCAGCAGAGATAAGGGGGAGCGGCAGCCCCAGCATTTT.

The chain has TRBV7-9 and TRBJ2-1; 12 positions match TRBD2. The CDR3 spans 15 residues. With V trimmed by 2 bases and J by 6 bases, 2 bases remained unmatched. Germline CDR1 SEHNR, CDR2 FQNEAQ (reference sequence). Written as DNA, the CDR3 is TGTGCCAGCAGCTTAACGACTAGCGGGGGCAATGAGCAGTTCTTC. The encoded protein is CASSLTTSGGNEQFF.

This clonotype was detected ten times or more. The CDR3 is CASSLMASSTYEQYF. The DNA of the CDR3 is TGTGCCAGCAGCTTAATGGCCTCCTCAACCTACGAGCAGTACTTC. The chain has TRBV7-3 and TRBJ2-7; no firm D call. The ends were cut back, 1 base at V and 2 bases at J, with 12 bases in the middle. The CDR3 length is 15 residues. Germline V gives CDR1 SGHTA, CDR2 FQGTGA.

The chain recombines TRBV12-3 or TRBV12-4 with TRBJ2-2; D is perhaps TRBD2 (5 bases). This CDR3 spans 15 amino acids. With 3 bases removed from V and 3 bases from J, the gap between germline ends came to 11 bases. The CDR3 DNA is TGTGCCAGCAGTTTTGACGGGGTGGACACCGGGGAGCTGTTTTTT. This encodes CASSFDGVDTGELFF.

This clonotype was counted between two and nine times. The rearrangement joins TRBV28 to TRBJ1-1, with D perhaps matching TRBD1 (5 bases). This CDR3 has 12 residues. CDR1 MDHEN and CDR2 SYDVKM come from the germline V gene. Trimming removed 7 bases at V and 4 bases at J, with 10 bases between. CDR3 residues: CASTAGLTEAFF. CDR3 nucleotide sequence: TGTGCCAGCACGGCAGGGCTCACTGAAGCTTTCTTT.

The CDR3 reads CASSLLAGGPARSEQFF. DNA of the CDR3: TGCGCCAGCAGCCTACTAGCGGGAGGGCCAGCCCGAAGTGAGCAGTTCTTC. The chain carries TRBV5-1 and TRBJ2-1; TRBD2 matches 13 bases. CDR3 length: 17 amino acids. Germline CDR1 reads SGHRS; CDR2 reads YFSETQ. V dropped 4 bases and J dropped 9; count of bases not matched to a gene: 13.

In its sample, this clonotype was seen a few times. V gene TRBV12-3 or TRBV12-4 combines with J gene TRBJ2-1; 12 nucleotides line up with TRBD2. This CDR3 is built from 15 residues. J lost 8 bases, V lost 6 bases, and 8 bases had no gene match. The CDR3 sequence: CASSRLAGVKYEQFF. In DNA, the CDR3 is TGTGCCAGCAGCCGACTAGCGGGAGTAAAATATGAGCAGTTCTTC.

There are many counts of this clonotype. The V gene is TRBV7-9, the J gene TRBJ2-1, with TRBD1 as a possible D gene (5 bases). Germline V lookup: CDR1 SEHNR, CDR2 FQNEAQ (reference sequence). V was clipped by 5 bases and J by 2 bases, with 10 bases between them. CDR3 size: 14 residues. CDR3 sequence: CASSPPRAYNEQFF. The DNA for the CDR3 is TGTGCCAGCAGCCCCCCCAGGGCCTACAATGAGCAGTTCTTC.

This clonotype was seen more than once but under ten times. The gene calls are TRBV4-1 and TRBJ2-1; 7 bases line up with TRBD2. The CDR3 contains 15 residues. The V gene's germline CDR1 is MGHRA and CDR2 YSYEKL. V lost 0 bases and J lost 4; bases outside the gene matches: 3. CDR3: CASSQEGLRYNEQFF. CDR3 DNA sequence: TGCGCCAGCAGCCAAGAGGGACTACGTTACAATGAGCAGTTCTTC.

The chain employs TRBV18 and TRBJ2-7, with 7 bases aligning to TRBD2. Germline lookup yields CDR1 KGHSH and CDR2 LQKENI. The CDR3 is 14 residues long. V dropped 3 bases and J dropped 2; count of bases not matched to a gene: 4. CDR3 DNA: TGTGCCAGCTCACCTGCCGCGGGGGCCTACGAGCAGTACTTC. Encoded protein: CASSPAAGAYEQYF. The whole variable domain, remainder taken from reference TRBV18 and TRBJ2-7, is NAGVMQNPRHLVRRRGQEARLRCSPMKGHSHVYWYRQLPEEGLKFMVYLQKENIIDESGMPKERFSAEFPKEGPSILRIQQVVRGDSAAYFCASSPAAGAYEQYFGPGTRLTVT.

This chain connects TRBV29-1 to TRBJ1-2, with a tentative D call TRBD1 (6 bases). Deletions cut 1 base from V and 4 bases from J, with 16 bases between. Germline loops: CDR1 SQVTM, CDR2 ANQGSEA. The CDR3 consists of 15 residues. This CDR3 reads CSVEGGQGRSYGYTF. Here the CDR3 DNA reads TGCAGCGTTGAAGGGGGGCAGGGGAGATCCTATGGCTACACCTTC.

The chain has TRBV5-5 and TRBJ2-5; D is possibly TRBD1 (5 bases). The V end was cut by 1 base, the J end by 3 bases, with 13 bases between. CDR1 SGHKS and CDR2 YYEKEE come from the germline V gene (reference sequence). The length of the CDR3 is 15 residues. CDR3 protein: CASSLLVRGKETQYF. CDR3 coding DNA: TGTGCCAGCAGCTTGTTAGTAAGGGGTAAAGAGACCCAGTACTTC.

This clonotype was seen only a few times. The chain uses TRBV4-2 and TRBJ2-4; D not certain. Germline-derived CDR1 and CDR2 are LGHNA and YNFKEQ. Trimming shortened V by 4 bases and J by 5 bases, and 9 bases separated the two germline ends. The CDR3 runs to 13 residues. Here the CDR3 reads CASSRNGENIQYF. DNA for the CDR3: TGTGCCAGCAGCCGCAACGGAGAAAACATTCAGTACTTC.